Listed below are T cell receptor beta chains from one sample, sequenced in a study of OX40 agonist ivuxolimab in advanced cancers. Profiled with immunoSEQ multiplex PCR; TCRdb holds only in-frame clones, not every one. Among about 84,000 clones listed, about 88% were seen once. The specimen comprised CD4+ or CD8+ T cells sorted from blood, sampled in a trial of the OX40 agonist ivuxolimab. The origin of the receptors is an adult with an advanced solid tumor such as melanoma, head and neck, liver or kidney cancer. Each CDR3 is given with its conserved first and last residue. A D gene is named only where the DNA matches it firmly. Clone sizes are given selectively: once, few, many, or a class where the clone is expanded.

d_gene	v_gene	j_gene	abundance	CDR3aa
TRBD1	TRBV10-3	TRBJ2-1	NA	CAISGDRGQMEGNEQFF
TRBD1	TRBV4-2	TRBJ1-5	NA	CASSQGDRGHDQPQHF
TRBD1	TRBV4-2	TRBJ1-5	NA	CASSLGRGPNQPQHF
TRBD1	TRBV19	TRBJ1-4	NA	CASTPGQGAPREKLFF
NA	TRBV18	TRBJ1-1	once	CASSPLTTNTEAFF
NA	TRBV18	TRBJ2-1	NA	CASSGSGRNEQFF
TRBD1	TRBV7-9	TRBJ2-5	NA	CASSADRGPETQYF
TRBD1	TRBV5-1	TRBJ1-2	NA	CASSFTGGYGYTF
NA	TRBV6-4	TRBJ1-1	once	CASRVALGTEAFF
NA	TRBV5-4	TRBJ1-4	NA	CASNDQSEKLFF
NA	TRBV5-4	TRBJ2-3	few	CASSLGPPDTQYF
NA	TRBV21-1	TRBJ2-2	NA	CASPKSSTGELFF
TRBD1	TRBV2	TRBJ2-2	NA	CASSPKQGAGELFF
NA	TRBV10-3	TRBJ2-3	NA	CAASIAVSTDTQYF
TRBD1	TRBV5-1	TRBJ2-2	NA	CASSLGQGEGGELFF
NA	TRBV9	TRBJ2-2	NA	CASSGESRFELAGELFF
NA	TRBV28	TRBJ2-3	NA	CASSLVGDTQYF
NA	TRBV19	TRBJ2-7	NA	CASSNPGQNAYEQYF
NA	TRBV5-6	TRBJ2-1	NA	CASSFFQASYNEQFF
TRBD1	TRBV6-5	TRBJ1-1	NA	CASTQHRTGRTEAFF
NA	TRBV7-3	TRBJ2-3	NA	CASSLRSATDTQYF
NA	TRBV7-9	TRBJ2-5	NA	CASSSQETQYF
TRBD2	TRBV7-3	TRBJ2-1	NA	CASSQGLAGGNEQFF
NA	TRBV20-1	TRBJ2-3	once	CSARPGDTQYF
NA	TRBV25-1	TRBJ1-4	NA	CASSVEGRGEKLFF
TRBD2	TRBV4-1	TRBJ2-4	NA	CASSPRQLAGGVIAKNIQYF
TRBD1	TRBV19	TRBJ1-2	NA	CASSISAGGENYGYTF
TRBD1	TRBV6-6	TRBJ2-2	NA	CASRRRDRGGTGELFF
TRBD1	TRBV5-1	TRBJ2-3	NA	CASSLVSRGPGTDTQYF
NA	TRBV5-1	TRBJ1-1	NA	CASSLLSENTEAFF
NA	TRBV2	TRBJ1-1	NA	CASRAGENTEAFF
NA	TRBV29-1	TRBJ1-2	few	CSVEDLGKSGYTF
TRBD1	TRBV18	TRBJ1-5	NA	CASSPGQGGQPQHF
TRBD1	TRBV29-1	TRBJ1-2	NA	CSVLKDRGGRGYTF
TRBD1	TRBV28	TRBJ1-5	NA	CASSPPGTGGLWSNQPQHF
NA	TRBV19	TRBJ2-2	NA	CASNIGGNTGELFF
TRBD1	TRBV19	TRBJ1-5	NA	CASSIDRTGANQPQHF
TRBD1	TRBV5-1	TRBJ1-4	NA	CASGGPGTGSEKLFF
NA	TRBV27	TRBJ2-2	NA	CASSFQGLSGELFF
TRBD2	TRBV6-5	TRBJ2-7	NA	CASSYNPSGSSEQYF
NA	TRBV9	TRBJ1-1	NA	CASSPRRGGNTEAFF
NA	TRBV9	TRBJ1-6	few	CASSGGSNSPLHF
NA	TRBV5-1	TRBJ2-7	NA	CASSPGPDSYEQYF
TRBD2	TRBV27	TRBJ2-7	NA	CASSLHATSGRYYEQYF
TRBD1	TRBV2	TRBJ2-1	once	CASGRRDRGLNEQFF